Following are 7 T cell receptor beta chains from one sample sequenced in a study of T cell changes during pregnancy in multiple sclerosis. Using immunoSEQ multiplex PCR, the repertoire was profiled, and TCRdb retains in-frame clones only, with some absent. The table shows 70,000 to 95,000 clones, with 94% occurring only once. Here the sequenced sample was peripheral blood, taken in the third trimester of pregnancy. The receptors stem from a female donor with multiple sclerosis, enrolled in a pregnancy study.

The chain is built from TRBV7-6 and TRBJ2-7, with TRBD1 identical over 11 bases. Germline CDR1 reads SGHVS; CDR2 reads FNYEAQ. With 5 bases clipped from V and 0 bases from J, the junction kept 12 bases outside the gene matches. CDR3 length: 18 residues. CDR3 sequence: CASSRRSGTGGSSYEQYF. In DNA form, the CDR3 reads TGTGCCAGCAGCCGTAGGAGCGGGACAGGGGGTAGCTCCTACGAGCAGTACTTC.

The chain combines TRBV15 with TRBJ2-7; 12 bases are shared with TRBD2. Trimming removed 9 bases from V and 2 bases from J; junction bases left unmatched: 2. The CDR3 has 13 residues. Germline V lookup: CDR1 LNHNV, CDR2 YYDKDF (reference sequence). The CDR3 DNA sequence: TGTGCCACGAGGACTAGCGGGACCTACGAGCAGTACTTC. It is translated as CATRTSGTYEQYF.

J is TRBJ2-1 and V is TRBV11-3; D remains unclear. V lost 1 base and J 4 bases, leaving 5 bases between the germline ends. This CDR3 spans 13 amino acids. CDR1 SGHNT and CDR2 YENEEA come from the germline V gene. The CDR3 reads CASSLGGYNEQFF. DNA of the CDR3: TGTGCCAGCAGCTTAGGAGGATACAATGAGCAGTTCTTC. Based on the CDR3 plus reference TRBV11-3 and TRBJ2-1, the full variable domain is EAGVVQSPRYKIIEKKQPVAFWCNPISGHNTLYWYLQNLGQGPELLIRYENEEAVDDSQLPKDRFSAERLKGVDSTLKIQPAELGDSAVYLCASSLGGYNEQFFGPGTRLTVL.

The chain combines TRBV28 with TRBJ2-1, with 10 bases aligning to TRBD2. CDR1 and CDR2 (germline): MDHEN, SYDVKM. The CDR3 covers 21 residues. Trimming took 8 bases from V and 5 from J; bases not matched to a gene: 27. CDR3: CASFLSRPSGSGVRGDNEQFF. CDR3 in DNA: TGTGCCAGCTTCTTATCCCGGCCTAGCGGGAGTGGCGTACGGGGGGACAATGAGCAGTTCTTC.

V gene TRBV6-5 combines with J gene TRBJ2-1, with D perhaps TRBD2 (5 bases). The CDR3 runs 16 residues. The germline V gene has CDR1 MNHEY and CDR2 SVGAGI. V was pared by 0 bases and J by 7 bases, with 16 bases between. DNA for the CDR3: TGTGCCAGCAGTTACTCGCTAGAGGGAACCCTAAATGAGCAGTTCTTC. Translation gives CASSYSLEGTLNEQFF.

The chain has TRBV7-9 and TRBJ2-5, with TRBD2 matching 10 bases. The length of the CDR3 is 16 residues. Per the germline V gene, CDR1 is SEHNR and CDR2 is FQNEAQ (reference sequence). V lost 5 bases, J lost 7 bases, and 13 bases stayed unmatched. The chain's CDR3 is CASSPGLAEGWGTQYF. DNA for the CDR3: TGTGCCAGCAGCCCCGGACTAGCGGAGGGATGGGGGACCCAGTACTTC.

The chain carries TRBV6-1 and TRBJ2-3; 9 bases are shared with TRBD2. Germline V CDR1 and CDR2: MNHNS, SASEGT. The J segment lost 2 bases and the V segment lost 4 bases, leaving 7 bases of the junction unmatched. This CDR3 has 16 amino acids. In nucleotides, the CDR3 is TGTGCCAGCAGTGTCGGACTAGCGTCTACCACAGATACGCAGTATTTT. It translates to CASSVGLASTTDTQYF.